This T cell receptor (beta chain) was recovered during a study of PD-1 blockade in mismatch repair-deficient tumors. Findings and caveats of the study: After pembrolizumab, tumor-resident clones rose rapidly, then generally contracted before radiologic responses.

Germline loops: CDR1 MNHEY, CDR2 SVGAGI. The CDR3 is 14 residues long. V lost 3 bases, J lost 0 bases, and 8 bases lay in between. All patients were mismatch repair deficient, assessed by either PCR or immunohistochemistry. Three pembrolizumab responders had their TCRs sequenced. TCRdb keeps only in-frame clones here, not all; method: immunoSEQ multiplex PCR. Of 38,000 or so clones in the sample, approximately 84% were seen once. A remark on this clone: Its antigen is still unknown. Other nucleotide sequences from this sample produce the same CDR3.

The specimen was peripheral blood, collected less than 95 weeks after starting pembrolizumab. This receptor was obtained from an adult with mismatch repair-deficient cancer. The chain couples TRBV6-5 to TRBJ1-2, with no clear D. CDR3 coding DNA: TGTGCCAGCAGTTATTCCCCGACTAACTATGGCTACACCTTC. Amino acid sequence: CASSYSPTNYGYTF.